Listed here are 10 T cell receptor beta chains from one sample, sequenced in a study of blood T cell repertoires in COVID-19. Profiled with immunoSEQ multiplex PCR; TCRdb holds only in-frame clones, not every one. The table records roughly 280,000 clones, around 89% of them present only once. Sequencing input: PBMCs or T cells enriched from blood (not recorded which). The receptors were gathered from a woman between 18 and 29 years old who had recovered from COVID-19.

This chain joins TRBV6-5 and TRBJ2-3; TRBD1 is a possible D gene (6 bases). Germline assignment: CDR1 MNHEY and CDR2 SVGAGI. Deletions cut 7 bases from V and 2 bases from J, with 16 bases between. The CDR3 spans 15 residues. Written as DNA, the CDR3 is TGTGCCAGCACCCAACAGGACAGAGTCACAGATACGCAGTATTTT. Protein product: CASTQQDRVTDTQYF.

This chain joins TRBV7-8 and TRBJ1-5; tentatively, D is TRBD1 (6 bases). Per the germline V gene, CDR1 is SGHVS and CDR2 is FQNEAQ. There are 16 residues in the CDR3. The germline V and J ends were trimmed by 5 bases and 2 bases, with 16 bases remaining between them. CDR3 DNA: TGTGCCAGCAGCCCCAACAGGGTTTCCGGCAATCAGCCCCAGCATTTT. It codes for CASSPNRVSGNQPQHF.

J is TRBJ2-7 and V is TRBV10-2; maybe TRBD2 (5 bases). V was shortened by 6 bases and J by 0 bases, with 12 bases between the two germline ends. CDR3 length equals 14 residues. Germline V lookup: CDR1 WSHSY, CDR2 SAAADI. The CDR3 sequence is CASRDLRSSYEQYF. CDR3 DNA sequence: TGCGCCAGCAGGGACTTAAGGAGCTCCTACGAGCAGTACTTC.

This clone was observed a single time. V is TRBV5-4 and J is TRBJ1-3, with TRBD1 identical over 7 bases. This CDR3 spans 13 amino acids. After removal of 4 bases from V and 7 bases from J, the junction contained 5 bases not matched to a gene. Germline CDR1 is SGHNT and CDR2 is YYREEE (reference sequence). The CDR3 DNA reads TGTGCCAGCAGCCTAGAGGGGGCGAACACCATATATTTT. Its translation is CASSLEGANTIYF.

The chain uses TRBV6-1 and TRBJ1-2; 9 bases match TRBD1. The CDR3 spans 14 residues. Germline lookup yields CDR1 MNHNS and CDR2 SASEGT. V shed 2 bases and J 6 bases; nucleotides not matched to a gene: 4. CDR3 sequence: CASSERDRVHGYTF. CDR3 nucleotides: TGTGCCAGCAGTGAACGGGACAGGGTACATGGCTACACCTTC.

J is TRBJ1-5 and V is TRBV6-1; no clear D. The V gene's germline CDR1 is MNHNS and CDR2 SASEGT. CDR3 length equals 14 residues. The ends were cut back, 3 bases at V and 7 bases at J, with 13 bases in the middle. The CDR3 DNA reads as TGTGCCAGCAGTGACGGGATGGTGGGACAGCCCCAGCATTTT. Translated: CASSDGMVGQPQHF.

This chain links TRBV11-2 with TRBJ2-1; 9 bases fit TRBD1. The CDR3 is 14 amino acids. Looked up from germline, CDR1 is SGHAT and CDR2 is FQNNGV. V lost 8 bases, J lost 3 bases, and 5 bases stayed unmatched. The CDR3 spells CASWTGQGYNEQFF. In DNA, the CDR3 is TGTGCCAGCTGGACGGGACAGGGCTACAATGAGCAGTTCTTC.

The CDR3 DNA is TGTGCCAGCAGCTTGACAGGGGGCCATGGCTACACCTTC. Protein: CASSLTGGHGYTF. The V and J genes are TRBV7-9 and TRBJ1-2; TRBD1 matches at 10 bases. Germline loops: CDR1 SEHNR, CDR2 FQNEAQ (reference sequence). The CDR3 spans 13 residues. With 3 bases clipped from V and 6 bases from J, the junction kept 1 base outside the gene matches.

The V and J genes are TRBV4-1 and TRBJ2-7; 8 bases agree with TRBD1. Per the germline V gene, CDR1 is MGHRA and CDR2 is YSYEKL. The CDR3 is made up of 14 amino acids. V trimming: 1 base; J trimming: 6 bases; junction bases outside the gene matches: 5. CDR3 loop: CASSQGQGLGEQYF. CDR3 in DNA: TGCGCCAGCAGCCAAGGACAGGGGTTGGGCGAGCAGTACTTC.

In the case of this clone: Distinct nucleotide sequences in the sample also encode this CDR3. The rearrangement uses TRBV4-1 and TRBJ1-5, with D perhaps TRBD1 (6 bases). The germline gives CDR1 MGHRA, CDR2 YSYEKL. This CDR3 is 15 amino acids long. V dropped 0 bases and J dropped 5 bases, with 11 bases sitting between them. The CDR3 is CASSQEVTGYQPQHF. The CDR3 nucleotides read TGCGCCAGCAGCCAAGAAGTGACAGGTTATCAGCCCCAGCATTTT.